These T cell receptor beta chains were read from a single sample in a study of STAT5B mutations in CD4+ large granular lymphocyte leukemia. Only in-frame clones appear in the TCRdb table, and some are missing; sequencing was by immunoSEQ multiplex PCR. The sample records about 38,000 clones, around 75% being singletons. The sample consisted of CD4+ T cells from blood buffy coats. These receptors all come from a human donor in good health. CDR3s include the opening cysteine and the closing phenylalanine or tryptophan.

V	J	CDR3
TRBV6-4	TRBJ1-6	CASREGQGRSPLHF
TRBV4-1	TRBJ1-5	CASSQDDQWPQHF
TRBV7-6	TRBJ2-5	CASSGKGLAVFSTQYF
TRBV5-1	TRBJ2-1	CASSPGLAGRNNEQFF
TRBV4-3	TRBJ2-7	CASSSQVGTRDEQYF
TRBV18	TRBJ2-5	CASSPPSGLAGGQETQYF
TRBV5-1	TRBJ1-5	CASSFGDRNQPQHF
TRBV7-2	TRBJ2-7	CASSSTGTYSYEQYF
TRBV12-5	TRBJ2-7	CASARGGSGGYEQYF
TRBV20-1	TRBJ1-1	CSAGQPTEAFF
TRBV6-4	TRBJ2-6	CASSVDRDSGANVLTF
TRBV6-4	TRBJ2-1	CASSDPRPLRYEQFF
TRBV7-3	TRBJ2-2	CASSLLGTVGTGELFF
TRBV7-2	TRBJ1-6	CASSLEVGTADNSPLHF
TRBV4-2	TRBJ2-1	CASSPKLTSGPSSYNEQFF
TRBV18	TRBJ2-5	CASSPTRGETQYF
TRBV7-9	TRBJ1-1	CASSRDGPNFF
TRBV7-2	TRBJ2-7	CASSPQENEQYF
TRBV7-9	TRBJ2-1	CASTLAGGYNEQFF
TRBV7-2	TRBJ1-6	CASSLVGGQGTSPLHF
TRBV6-4	TRBJ2-1	CASSEGRSYNEQFF
TRBV29-1	TRBJ1-4	CSVAPATNEKLFF
TRBV18	TRBJ2-1	CASSPTGGGEQFF
TRBV7-8	TRBJ2-5	CASSLGTGLVGETQYF
TRBV11-3	TRBJ1-1	CASSPRGDTEAFF
TRBV9	TRBJ2-7	CASSVEGGGVYEQYF
TRBV11-2	TRBJ1-3	CASSPPGGDGSGNTIYF
TRBV5-1	TRBJ1-2	CASSFMEQGPTGGYTF
TRBV19	TRBJ2-3	CASSIGSGGPTDTQYF
TRBV2	TRBJ1-5	CASSDTGEKQPQHF
TRBV7-2	TRBJ2-3	CASSWGGSTDTQYF
TRBV19	TRBJ2-7	CASSIAPLAGGVYEQYF
TRBV11-3	TRBJ2-3	CASSKGLAGDTDTQYF
TRBV5-4	TRBJ2-3	CASSLEGRRSTDTQYF
TRBV7-2	TRBJ2-5	CASSLVLGPETQYF
TRBV27	TRBJ1-2	CASNRTGCYGYTF
TRBV12-5	TRBJ2-3	CASGFATDTQYF